One sample yielded the 9 T cell receptor beta chains listed below, sequenced in a study of cytomegalovirus exposure and HLA in healthy donors. The PCR used 60 Vbeta and 13 Jbeta primers. TCRdb's table, derived via immunoSEQ multiplex PCR, lists solely in-frame clones and lacks some. The profile covers some 41,000 clones, with 60% to 75% appearing a single time and roughly 3.7% taken by the ten largest. The sequenced sample was PBMCs. The receptors were gathered from a man between 35 and 55 years old in good health and CMV-seronegative.

The V gene is TRBV5-1, the J gene TRBJ2-1; 7 nucleotides align to TRBD1. This CDR3 region has 14 residues. Looked up from germline, CDR1 is SGHRS and CDR2 is YFSETQ. The ends lost 0 bases at V and 3 bases at J; junction bases unmatched: 0. The CDR3 nucleotides are TGCGCCAGCAGCTTGGGACAGGGCTACAATGAGCAGTTCTTC. Translating gives CASSLGQGYNEQFF.

In its sample, this clone was seen a few times. This chain uses TRBV6-1 with TRBJ2-2, with TRBD1 matching 10 bases. The CDR3 sequence is 15 residues long. V lost 6 bases to trimming and J lost 3 bases; unmatched junction nucleotides: 4. The germline gives CDR1 MNHNS, CDR2 SASEGT. Here the CDR3 reads CASRTGTGDTGELFF. The CDR3 DNA is TGTGCCAGCAGGACCGGGACAGGGGACACCGGGGAGCTGTTTTTT.

This clone has only one observation. V and J are TRBV27 and TRBJ1-6, with TRBD1 matching 12 bases. CDR3 length: 18 amino acids. V lost 8 bases, J lost 6 bases, and 14 bases stayed unmatched. Germline assignment: CDR1 MNHEY and CDR2 SMNVEV (reference sequence). CDR3 in DNA: TGTGCCAGCCGATCCGGGACAGGGGGCTTGACGGGTAATTCACCCCTCCACTTT. Encoded protein: CASRSGTGGLTGNSPLHF.

The sample holds one count of this clone. The V gene is TRBV7-9, the J gene TRBJ1-2; no definite D call. Germline CDR1 reads SEHNR; CDR2 reads FQNEAQ (reference sequence). The CDR3 runs to 13 residues. Trimming took off 1 base at V and 8 bases at J, with 11 bases between the two ends. CDR3 amino acids: CASSLVRIQGYTF. The CDR3 DNA is TGTGCCAGCAGCTTAGTCAGGATCCAAGGCTACACCTTC.

CDR3 nucleotide sequence: TGTGCCAGCAGCTCCGGGGGGGGCCAAAGAGCCAAAAACATTCAGTACTTC. It encodes CASSSGGGQRAKNIQYF. This sequence joins TRBV5-4 and TRBJ2-4, with TRBD2 matching 8 bases. The V gene end was trimmed by 3 bases and the J gene end by 0 bases; junction bases not matched to a gene: 8. This CDR3 is 17 amino acids long. Germline values: CDR1 SGHNT, CDR2 YYREEE (reference sequence).

This sequence joins TRBV4-3 and TRBJ1-1; D gene ambiguous. Germline values: CDR1 LGHNA, CDR2 YSLEER. The V end lost 1 base, the J end lost 1 base, and 10 bases lay between the germline ends. The CDR3 is made up of 15 amino acids. The CDR3 here is CASSQAAGENTEAFF. The CDR3, as DNA: TGCGCCAGCAGCCAAGCGGCAGGTGAGAACACTGAAGCTTTCTTT.

The genes are TRBV5-4 and TRBJ2-1, with D hard to call. CDR1 and CDR2 (germline): SGHNT, YYREEE (reference sequence). The ends were cut back, 0 bases at V and 4 bases at J, with 2 bases in the middle. This CDR3 contains 12 residues. The CDR3 loop is CASSLAYNEQFF. DNA of the CDR3: TGTGCCAGCAGCTTGGCATACAATGAGCAGTTCTTC.

In its sample, this clone was seen a few times. The rearrangement uses TRBV6-6 and TRBJ1-5; D gene uncertain. CDR3 length equals 15 residues. CDR1 and CDR2 (germline): MNHNY, SVGAGI (reference sequence). V was pared by 0 bases and J by 5 bases, with 11 bases between. CDR3 loop: CASSYSGQGDQPQHF. The CDR3 DNA reads TGTGCCAGCAGTTACTCAGGCCAAGGAGATCAGCCCCAGCATTTT.

V usage is TRBV30 and J usage is TRBJ1-2, with 7 bases lining up with TRBD1. Germline V gene sequence: CDR1 GTSNPN, CDR2 SVGIG (reference sequence). The length of the CDR3 is 15 residues. V gave up 6 bases and J gave up 7 bases; unmatched junction bases: 17. The CDR3 loop reads CACTRPIQGGRGYTF. CDR3 in DNA: TGTGCCTGCACCCGCCCGATTCAGGGGGGACGTGGCTACACCTTC.